This T cell receptor beta chain was identified in a study of blood T cells in healthy people across ages. Study-wide findings and caveats: Changes in expanded clonotypes were possibly confounded, as the CMV status of donors was unknown. Age advanced and TCR beta diversity per million T cells fell, roughly linearly.

The second PCR ran about 6 to 12 cycles with a sample-barcoded 5' primer and J-beta primers. Unique molecular identifiers of 12 random nucleotides labeled each cDNA. Every sample produced at least 2.5 million CDR3-containing paired-end reads. A single record per CDR3 protein comes from TCRdb applying MiXCR to the 5' RACE reads. This sample has 1.2 million to 1.5 million distinct CDR3 sequences, with roughly 40% found just once. This clonotype was seen only a few times. The antigen is not known. The trim removed 4 bases at V and 5 bases at J, leaving 11 bases unmatched. The CDR3 loop spans 14 amino acids. Germline assignment: CDR1 DFQATT and CDR2 SNEGSKA (reference sequence).

The chain recombines TRBV20-1 with TRBJ2-7; 7 nucleotides line up with TRBD1. The sample taken for sequencing was blood. The receptor comes from a woman younger than 35 in good health. The CDR3 sequence is CSATGQEFKDEQYF. The CDR3 nucleotides are TGCAGTGCTACTGGACAGGAATTTAAAGACGAGCAGTACTTC.